This T cell receptor beta chain was found in a study of T cell responses to AZD1222 COVID-19 vaccine. Sequencing used immunoSEQ multiplex PCR; TCRdb keeps in-frame clones, though not all of them. This sample carries around 100,000 clones, 90% of them seen once, and the ten largest clones take 1% to 1.5%. This clone came up a few times. Its antigen is unidentified. Overall study findings and caveats: Reportedly, nearly half the spike-specific TCRs target unmutated variant regions.

The sequenced sample was peripheral blood, obtained on day 0 of AZD1222 vaccination. This TCR was sampled from an adult in good health.

Written as DNA, the CDR3 is TGTGCCAGCAGCTTCCGGGACCCGCGAGATACGCAGTATTTT. This gives the protein CASSFRDPRDTQYF. V is TRBV7-8 and J is TRBJ2-3; the D call may be TRBD1 or TRBD2 (5 bases each). V dropped 3 bases and J dropped 5 bases, with 12 bases sitting between them. Germline CDR1 is SGHVS and CDR2 is FQNEAQ. This CDR3 is 14 amino acids long.